Below, 26 T cell receptor beta chains from the same sample are listed, as sequenced in a study of regulatory T cells in long-lasting Graves disease. The sample's time point: newly diagnosed GD, antithyroid drugs for less than 3 months. PBMC RNA served as the TCR library source. CDR3-region Arm-PCR and iRepertoire HTBI primers produced the TCR beta libraries. From the multiplex PCR reads, TCRdb called clonotypes with MiXCR, one entry per CDR3 protein. The sample includes just over 600,000 distinct CDR3 sequences, around 17% seen only once; the top ten take 15% to 20%. Another study also made use of these data, one on T cells in Graves' hyperthyroidism and ophthalmopathy.

Source: peripheral blood mononuclear cells (PBMCs), taken at new diagnosis, from a patient treated with antithyroid drugs. These receptors originate from a woman under 40 with Graves disease.

The sample holds a few counts of this clonotype. The chain is built from TRBV29-1 and TRBJ2-5; TRBD2 aligns across 9 bases. Unmatched junction bases numbered 7, after V lost 7 bases and J lost 4 bases. CDR1 and CDR2 from the germline V gene are SQVTM and ANQGSEA. This CDR3 comprises 13 residues. The CDR3 nucleotides are TGCAGCGCTCTGACTAGCGGAATAGAGACCCAGTACTTC. Amino acids: CSALTSGIETQYF.

This clonotype has a handful of counts. The chain links TRBV28 to TRBJ1-2, with D unclear. The CDR3 is made up of 14 amino acids. The V gene lost 7 bases and the J gene lost 4 bases, with 16 bases spanning the gap. Germline V gene sequence: CDR1 MDHEN, CDR2 SYDVKM. DNA of the CDR3: TGTGCCAGCACCCCGAGGGAGCCCACCTATGGCTACACCTTC. It codes for CASTPREPTYGYTF.

The chain joins TRBV12-3 or TRBV12-4 to TRBJ2-3; unclear D gene. This CDR3 region has 15 residues. Trimming took off 4 bases at V and 2 bases at J, with 13 bases between the two ends. This CDR3 is CASSYGSPDTDTQYF. The CDR3 DNA reads TGTGCCAGCAGTTACGGCTCTCCAGACACAGATACGCAGTATTTT.

This clonotype was seen at least ten times. The chain carries TRBV7-3 and TRBJ2-7, with 7 bases matching TRBD2. CDR1 and CDR2 from the germline V gene are SGHTA and FQGTGA. V lost 5 bases, J lost 1 base, and 8 bases stayed unmatched. The CDR3 length is 15 residues. This CDR3 reads CASSPERAGSYEQYF. CDR3 DNA: TGTGCCAGCAGCCCCGAAAGAGCGGGATCCTACGAGCAGTACTTC.

Comment on this clonotype: An end of the junction differs from the germline gene, which may be a read error. The chain employs TRBV20-1 and TRBJ1-2, with TRBD1 matching over 7 bases. This CDR3 has 16 amino acids. Germline CDR1 and CDR2: DFQATT and SNEGSKA (reference sequence). The CDR3 reads CGARDSLRGQLYGYTF. The CDR3 bases are TGCGGTGCTAGAGATTCCCTGAGGGGACAGCTCTATGGCTACACCTTC.

Points on this clonotype: Being one base from a much bigger clone, this may be a read error. The V gene is TRBV28, the J gene TRBJ1-5; D unclear. Germline loops: CDR1 MDHEN, CDR2 SYDVKM. V was cut by 6 bases and J by 7 bases, with 10 bases left in between. The CDR3 extends over 12 amino acids. CDR3 amino acids: CASSSQVQPQHF. CDR3 bases: TGTGCCAGCAGCTCCCAGGTGCAGCCCCAGCATTTT.

This chain links TRBV10-3 with TRBJ1-3; perhaps TRBD1 as D (6 bases). CDR1 ENHRY and CDR2 SYGVKD come from the germline V gene. The ends were cut back, 10 bases at V and 2 bases at J, with 9 bases in the middle. The CDR3 is made up of 12 amino acids. The CDR3, as DNA: TGTGCCACCGCAGGGGCTGGAAACACCATATATTTT. Translating gives CATAGAGNTIYF.

The chain joins TRBV18 to TRBJ2-3; a weak D match, TRBD1 (5 bases). The J call is uncertain, as TRBJ1-5 better fits the DNA end. Germline V lookup: CDR1 KGHSH, CDR2 LQKENI. The length of the CDR3 is 17 residues. The DNA for the CDR3 is TGTGCCAGCTCACCCCCCCAGGGAACCGACGGGAAAGATACGCAGCATTTT. Encoded protein: CASSPPQGTDGKDTQHF.

This clonotype was seen repeatedly, ten times or more. The DNA of the CDR3 is TGCAGCGTTGGTCCGACAGATAGAAACACCATATATTTT. It yields the protein CSVGPTDRNTIYF. The chain joins TRBV29-1 to TRBJ1-3, with a possible D match to TRBD1 (5 bases). This CDR3 comprises 13 residues. The germline V and J ends were trimmed by 4 bases and 5 bases, with 12 bases remaining between them. The germline CDR1 and CDR2 sequences are SQVTM and ANQGSEA.

This clonotype was recorded a few times. The V call is TRBV7-2, the J call TRBJ1-4; D remains ambiguous. The germline gives CDR1 SGHTA, CDR2 FQGNSA. The CDR3 spans 14 residues. Deletions cut 1 base from V and 7 bases from J, with 10 bases between. In nucleotides, the CDR3 is TGTGCCAGCAGCTTAGGGACTGCCCGTGAAAAACTGTTTTTT. Its translation is CASSLGTAREKLFF.

This clonotype was counted only a few times. One junction end disagrees with the germline gene, perhaps due to a read error. The CDR3 DNA follows: TGTGCCGGCAGTTTTTCCTACGAGCAGTACTTC. Translating gives CAGSFSYEQYF. The V and J genes are TRBV28 and TRBJ2-7; D gene unclear. This CDR3 spans 11 amino acids. Germline assignment: CDR1 MDHEN and CDR2 SYDVKM.

The chain links TRBV20-1 to TRBJ1-3, with 9 bases that match TRBD1. Trimming took 3 bases from V and 0 from J; bases not matched to a gene: 9. The CDR3 consists of 17 residues. Germline CDR1 reads DFQATT; CDR2 reads SNEGSKA (reference sequence). The CDR3 here is CSARDRGRPLSGNTIYF. The DNA for the CDR3 is TGCAGTGCTAGGGACAGGGGACGCCCTCTCTCTGGAAACACCATATATTTT.

At least ten counts were recorded for this clonotype. V usage is TRBV28 and J usage is TRBJ2-7; a possible D gene is TRBD1 (5 bases). The CDR3 has 11 residues. V gave up 10 bases and J gave up 7 bases, with 14 bases separating them. Germline CDR1 and CDR2: MDHEN and SYDVKM. The DNA for the CDR3 is TGTGCCACGGCGACAGCCCGGGAGCAGTACTTC. Its translation is CATATAREQYF.

This clonotype was observed at least ten times. The J gene is TRBJ2-1, the V gene TRBV12-3 or TRBV12-4; D possibly matches TRBD1 or TRBD2 (6 bases each). V gave up 0 bases and J gave up 9 bases, with 15 bases separating them. The CDR3 consists of 15 residues. DNA for the CDR3: TGTGCCAGCAGTTTAGCGCGTAGGGGGGACGGTGAGCAGTTCTTC. This sequence encodes CASSLARRGDGEQFF.

This clonotype was recorded many times. The chain is built from TRBV29-1 and TRBJ1-5; 10 bases match TRBD1. The CDR3 sequence is 15 residues long. The V gene end was trimmed by 6 bases and the J gene end by 6 bases; junction bases not matched to a gene: 11. Germline CDR1 is SQVTM and CDR2 is ANQGSEA. CDR3 nucleotides: TGCAGCGTCGCTTCCGGGACAGGGGTGGGTCAGCCCCAGCATTTT. This encodes CSVASGTGVGQPQHF.

This clonotype was observed a handful of times. The V gene is TRBV20-1, the J gene TRBJ2-1; 7 positions match TRBD1. V lost 5 bases, J lost 4 bases, and 14 bases stayed unmatched. The CDR3 has 16 residues. Germline CDR1 is DFQATT and CDR2 is SNEGSKA (reference sequence). CDR3 DNA sequence: TGCAGTGCTTTACGACTTCGGGACAGCAAGTACAATGAGCAGTTCTTC. Protein: CSALRLRDSKYNEQFF.

In the case of this clonotype: With a much larger clone just one base away, this may be a read error. This chain links TRBV28 with TRBJ1-2; a weak D match, TRBD1 (6 bases). This CDR3 comprises 14 residues. Germline CDR1 is MDHEN and CDR2 is SYDVKM. V was trimmed by 8 bases and J by 3 bases, leaving 16 bases between them. The CDR3 DNA reads as TGTGCCAGCGGAGCCCCCGGGACATACTATGGCTACACCTTC. Translation: CASGAPGTYYGYTF.

This clonotype showed up just a few times. This chain links TRBV27 with TRBJ2-1; 10 bases match TRBD1. V shed 5 bases and J 6 bases; nucleotides not matched to a gene: 4. This CDR3 comprises 14 residues. Per the germline V gene, CDR1 is MNHEY and CDR2 is SMNVEV (reference sequence). The CDR3 sequence is CASSEGQGCNEQFF. DNA for the CDR3: TGTGCCAGCAGTGAGGGACAGGGGTGCAATGAGCAGTTCTTC.

This clonotype appeared many times. The chain uses TRBV11-2 and TRBJ2-3; 7 bases line up with TRBD1. The CDR3 has 16 amino acids. CDR1 and CDR2 (germline): SGHAT, FQNNGV. With V trimmed by 5 bases and J by 2 bases, 10 bases remained unmatched. The chain's CDR3 is CASSLDQGVNTDTQYF. The DNA for the CDR3 is TGTGCCAGCAGCCTGGATCAGGGGGTTAACACAGATACGCAGTATTTT.

The genes are TRBV7-2 and TRBJ2-2; the match to TRBD2 covers 10 bases. Germline trimming cut 1 base from V and 4 bases from J; bases unmatched to any gene: 6. There are 17 residues in the CDR3. Germline lookup yields CDR1 SGHTA and CDR2 FQGNSA. This chain's CDR3 is CASSLEAVAGGTGELFF. Written as DNA, the CDR3 is TGTGCCAGCAGCTTAGAAGCCGTAGCGGGAGGCACCGGGGAGCTGTTTTTT.

This clonotype showed up many times. The V call is TRBV7-2, the J call TRBJ1-5; a possible D gene is TRBD1 (6 bases). Looked up from germline, CDR1 is SGHTA and CDR2 is FQGNSA. CDR3 length: 14 residues. Trimming cost V 2 bases and J 5 bases, with 10 bases left between them. The CDR3 nucleotides are TGTGCCAGCAGCTTAAAGGCAGGGGATCAGCCCCAGCATTTT. This translates into CASSLKAGDQPQHF.

The table lists this clonotype with many counts. The chain carries TRBV20-1 and TRBJ2-3; 8 positions agree with TRBD1. The CDR3 has 14 residues. V was pared by 1 base and J by 2 bases, with 2 bases of the junction left unmatched. The germline CDR1 and CDR2 sequences are DFQATT and SNEGSKA (reference sequence). The CDR3, as DNA: TGCAGTGCTAGAGGGACAGGGACCACAGATACGCAGTATTTT. Amino acid sequence: CSARGTGTTDTQYF.

With regard to this clonotype: Germline is not matched at one junction end, which may reflect a read error. J is TRBJ1-5 and V is TRBV28; 9 bases fit TRBD1. CDR1 and CDR2 (germline): MDHEN, SYDVKM. This CDR3 comprises 13 residues. The CDR3 region has the DNA TGTGCCGGCAGTACAGGGGGCGGACAGCCCCAGCATTTT. Amino acids: CAGSTGGGQPQHF.

In its sample, this clonotype was seen many times. The V and J genes are TRBV3-1 and TRBJ1-6; unclear D gene. Looked up from germline, CDR1 is LGHDT and CDR2 is YNNKEL (reference sequence). The CDR3 loop spans 14 amino acids. The V end lost 7 bases, the J end lost 4 bases, and 11 bases lay between the germline ends. CDR3 amino acids: CASTPSRYNSPLHF. CDR3 bases: TGTGCCAGCACCCCGAGCCGGTATAATTCACCCCTCCACTTT.

This clonotype occurred a few times. The chain couples TRBV18 to TRBJ1-4, with D hard to call. The CDR3 runs 13 residues. The V and J ends lost 4 bases and 4 bases respectively, with 7 bases between them. Germline CDR1 and CDR2: KGHSH and LQKENI. In DNA form, the CDR3 reads TGTGCCAGCTCACTGAGCGGTAATGAAAAACTGTTTTTT. It encodes CASSLSGNEKLFF.

This clonotype was counted many times. The gene calls are TRBV12-3 or TRBV12-4 and TRBJ2-1; unclear D gene. The J call may be wrong; the DNA end is better matched by TRBJ2-5. The CDR3 has 14 amino acids. The CDR3 spells CASSFETSQETQYF. CDR3 DNA: TGTGCCAGCAGTTTCGAGACAAGCCAAGAGACCCAGTACTTC.